The rows below give T cell receptor beta chains drawn from one sample of a study of T cell changes during pregnancy in multiple sclerosis. TCRdb's copy holds only in-frame clones and misses some; the assay was immunoSEQ multiplex PCR. The data contain about 41,000 clones, 90% of them singletons. This sample comprised CD8+ T cells from peripheral blood mononuclear cells, obtained in the third trimester of pregnancy. The receptors were sampled from a female donor with multiple sclerosis, enrolled in a pregnancy study. The CDR3 runs from the conserved cysteine through the conserved F or W. D genes are given only for firm matches. Only part of the rows carry a size: once, few, many, or a class if the clone is expanded.

TRBV5-1	.	TRBJ2-5	.	CASSLNGVGETQYF	TGCGCCAGCAGCTTGAACGGAGTAGGAGAGACCCAGTACTTC
TRBV6-1	.	TRBJ2-7	TRBD1	CASSETGPLYEQYF	TGTGCCAGCAGTGAGACAGGGCCCCTCTACGAGCAGTACTTC
TRBV13	few	TRBJ2-7	TRBD1	CASSLGLGQGRLEQYF	TGTGCCAGCAGCTTAGGTCTAGGACAGGGGCGACTCGAGCAGTACTTC
TRBV27	.	TRBJ1-6	.	CASKLWTASNSPLHF	TGTGCCAGCAAACTATGGACAGCCTCGAATTCACCCCTCCACTTT
TRBV27	.	TRBJ1-5	TRBD1	CASSLTGGSGQPQHF	TGTGCCAGCAGTCTAACAGGGGGCTCGGGGCAGCCCCAGCATTTT
TRBV28	.	TRBJ2-3	.	CASLTPRGSTDTQYF	TGTGCCAGTCTGACTCCGCGGGGTAGCACAGATACGCAGTATTTT
TRBV5-1	.	TRBJ1-1	.	CASSLDWTVRNTEAFF	TGCGCCAGCAGCCTAGACTGGACAGTGAGGAACACTGAAGCTTTCTTT
TRBV6-1	.	TRBJ2-3	.	CASTGGHSTDTQYF	TGTGCCAGCACCGGCGGGCATAGCACAGATACGCAGTATTTT
TRBV27	.	TRBJ1-2	TRBD1	CASSSGQGVYGYTF	TGTGCCAGCAGTTCTGGACAGGGGGTTTATGGCTACACCTTC
TRBV7-8	.	TRBJ2-5	.	CASSHSSGQLQETQYF	TGTGCCAGCAGCCACTCCTCCGGACAGCTCCAAGAGACCCAGTACTTC
TRBV7-8	.	TRBJ2-1	TRBD2	CASSHPGTSGSYEQFF	TGTGCCAGCAGCCACCCCGGGACTAGCGGGAGTTATGAGCAGTTCTTC
TRBV16	.	TRBJ1-2	TRBD1	CASPSGTGDGYTF	TGTGCCAGCCCATCCGGGACAGGGGACGGCTACACCTTC
TRBV4-1	once	TRBJ2-7	.	CASSQVRGYEQYF	TGCGCCAGCAGCCAAGTTCGCGGGTACGAGCAGTACTTC
TRBV28	.	TRBJ2-1	.	CASSLVGLSNEQFF	TGTGCCAGCAGTTTAGTAGGACTATCGAATGAGCAGTTCTTC
TRBV13	.	TRBJ2-7	.	CASSLGGNGAYEQYF	TGTGCCAGCAGCTTAGGCGGCAACGGGGCCTACGAGCAGTACTTC